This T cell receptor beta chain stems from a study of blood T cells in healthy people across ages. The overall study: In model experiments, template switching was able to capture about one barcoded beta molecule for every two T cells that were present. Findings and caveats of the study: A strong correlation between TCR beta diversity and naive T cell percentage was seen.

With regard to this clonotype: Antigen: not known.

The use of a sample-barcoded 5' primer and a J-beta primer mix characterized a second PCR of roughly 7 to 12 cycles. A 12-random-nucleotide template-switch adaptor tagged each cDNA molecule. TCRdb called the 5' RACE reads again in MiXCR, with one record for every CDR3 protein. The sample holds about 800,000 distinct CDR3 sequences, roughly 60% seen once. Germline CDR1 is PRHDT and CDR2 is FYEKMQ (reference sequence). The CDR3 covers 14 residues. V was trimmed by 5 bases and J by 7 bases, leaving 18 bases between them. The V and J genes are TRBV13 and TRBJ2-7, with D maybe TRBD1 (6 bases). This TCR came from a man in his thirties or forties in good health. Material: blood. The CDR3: CASSPRTQGGEQYF. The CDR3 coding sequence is TGTGCCAGCAGCCCTCGCACACAGGGCGGGGAGCAGTACTTC.